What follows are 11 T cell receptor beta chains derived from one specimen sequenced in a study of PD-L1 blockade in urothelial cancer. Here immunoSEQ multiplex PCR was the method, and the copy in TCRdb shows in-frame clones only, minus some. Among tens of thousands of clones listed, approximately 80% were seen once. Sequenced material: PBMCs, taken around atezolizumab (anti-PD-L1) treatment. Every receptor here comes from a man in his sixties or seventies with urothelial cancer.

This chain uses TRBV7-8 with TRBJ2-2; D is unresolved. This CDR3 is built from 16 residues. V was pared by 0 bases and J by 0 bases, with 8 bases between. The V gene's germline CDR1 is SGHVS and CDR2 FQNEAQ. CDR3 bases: TGTGCCAGCAGCTTAGCCGCCGGAGCGAACACCGGGGAGCTGTTTTTT. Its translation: CASSLAAGANTGELFF. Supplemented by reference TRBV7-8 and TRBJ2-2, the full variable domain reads GAGVSQSPRYKVAKRGQDVALRCDPISGHVSLFWYQQALGQGPEFLTYFQNEAQLDKSGLPSDRFFAERPEGSVSTLKIQRTQQEDSAVYLCASSLAAGANTGELFFGEGSRLTVL.

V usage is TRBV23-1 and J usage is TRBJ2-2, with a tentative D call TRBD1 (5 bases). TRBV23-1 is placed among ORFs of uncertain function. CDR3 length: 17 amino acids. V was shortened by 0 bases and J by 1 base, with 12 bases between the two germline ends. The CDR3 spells CASSQSITGLNTGELFF. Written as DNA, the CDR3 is TGCGCCAGCAGTCAATCGATTACAGGCTTGAACACCGGGGAGCTGTTTTTT.

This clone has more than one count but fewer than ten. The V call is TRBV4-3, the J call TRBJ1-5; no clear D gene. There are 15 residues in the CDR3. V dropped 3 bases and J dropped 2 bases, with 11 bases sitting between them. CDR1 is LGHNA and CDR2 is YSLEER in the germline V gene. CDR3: CASSQEPLGNQPQHF. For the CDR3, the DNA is TGCGCCAGCAGCCAGGAGCCGCTTGGCAATCAGCCCCAGCATTTT.

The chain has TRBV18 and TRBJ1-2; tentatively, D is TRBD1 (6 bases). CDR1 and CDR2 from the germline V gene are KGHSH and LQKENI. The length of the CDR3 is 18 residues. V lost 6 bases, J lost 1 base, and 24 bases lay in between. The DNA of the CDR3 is TGTGCCAGCTCGCAAAATTACTACCGGACAGAATTTAACTATGGCTACACCTTC. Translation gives CASSQNYYRTEFNYGYTF.

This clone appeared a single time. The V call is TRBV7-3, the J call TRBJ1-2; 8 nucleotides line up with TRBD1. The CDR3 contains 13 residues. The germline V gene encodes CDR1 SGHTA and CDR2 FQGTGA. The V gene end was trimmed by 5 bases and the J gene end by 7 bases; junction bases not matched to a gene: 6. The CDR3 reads CASSPPTGGGYTF. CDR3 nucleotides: TGTGCCAGCAGCCCCCCCACAGGGGGTGGCTACACCTTC.

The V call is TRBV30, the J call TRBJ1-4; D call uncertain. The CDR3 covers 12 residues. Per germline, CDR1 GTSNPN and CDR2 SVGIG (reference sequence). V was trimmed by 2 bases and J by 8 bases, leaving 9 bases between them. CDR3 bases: TGTGCCTGGAGTTACGGGTTAGAAAAACTGTTTTTT. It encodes CAWSYGLEKLFF.

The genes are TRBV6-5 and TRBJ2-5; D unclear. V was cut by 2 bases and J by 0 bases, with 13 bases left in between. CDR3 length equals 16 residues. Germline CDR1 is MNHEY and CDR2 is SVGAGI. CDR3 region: CASSYQAGSYQETQYF. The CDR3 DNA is TGTGCCAGCAGTTACCAGGCAGGATCCTACCAAGAGACCCAGTACTTC.

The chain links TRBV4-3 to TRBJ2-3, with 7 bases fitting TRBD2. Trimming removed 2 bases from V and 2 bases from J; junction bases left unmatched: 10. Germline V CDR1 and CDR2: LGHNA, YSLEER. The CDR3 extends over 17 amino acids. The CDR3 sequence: CASSQSRGGGNTDTQYF. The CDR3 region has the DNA TGCGCCAGCAGCCAAAGTAGGGGCGGGGGAAACACAGATACGCAGTATTTT.

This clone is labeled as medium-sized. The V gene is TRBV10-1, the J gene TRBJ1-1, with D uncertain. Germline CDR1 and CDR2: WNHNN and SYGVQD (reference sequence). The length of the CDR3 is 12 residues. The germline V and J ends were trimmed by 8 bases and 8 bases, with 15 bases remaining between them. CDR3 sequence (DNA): TGCGCCAGCGAGACGCCAGGCCGGGAAGCTTTCTTT. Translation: CASETPGREAFF.

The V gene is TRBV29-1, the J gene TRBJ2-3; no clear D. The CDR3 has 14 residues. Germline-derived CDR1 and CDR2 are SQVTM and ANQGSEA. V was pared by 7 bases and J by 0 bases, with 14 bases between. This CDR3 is CSAVTETSTDTQYF. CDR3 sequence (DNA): TGCAGCGCCGTGACTGAGACTAGCACAGATACGCAGTATTTT.

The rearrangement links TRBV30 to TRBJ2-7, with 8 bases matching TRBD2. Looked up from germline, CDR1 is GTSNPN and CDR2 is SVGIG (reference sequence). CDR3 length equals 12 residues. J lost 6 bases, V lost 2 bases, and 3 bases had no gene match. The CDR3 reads CAWSLRGGEQYF. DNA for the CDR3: TGTGCCTGGAGTCTCCGGGGGGGCGAGCAGTACTTC. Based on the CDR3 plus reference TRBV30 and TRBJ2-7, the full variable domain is SQTIHQWPATLVQPVGSPLSLECTVEGTSNPNLYWYRQAAGRGLQLLFYSVGIGQISSEVPQNLSASRPQDRQFILSSKKLLLSDSGFYLCAWSLRGGEQYFGPGTRLTVT.